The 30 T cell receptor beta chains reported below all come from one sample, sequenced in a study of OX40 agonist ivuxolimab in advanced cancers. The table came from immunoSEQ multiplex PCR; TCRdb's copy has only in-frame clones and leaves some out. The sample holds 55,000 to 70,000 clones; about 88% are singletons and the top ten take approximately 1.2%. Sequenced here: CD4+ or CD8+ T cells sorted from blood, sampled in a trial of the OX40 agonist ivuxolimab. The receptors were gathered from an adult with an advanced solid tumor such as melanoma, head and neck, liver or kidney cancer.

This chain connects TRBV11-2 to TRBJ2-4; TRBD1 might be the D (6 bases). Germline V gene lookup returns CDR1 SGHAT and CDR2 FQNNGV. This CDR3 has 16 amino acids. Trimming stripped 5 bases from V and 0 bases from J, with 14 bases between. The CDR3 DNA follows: TGTGCCAGCAGCCACGGAGGACAGACAGCCAAAAACATTCAGTACTTC. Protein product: CASSHGGQTAKNIQYF.

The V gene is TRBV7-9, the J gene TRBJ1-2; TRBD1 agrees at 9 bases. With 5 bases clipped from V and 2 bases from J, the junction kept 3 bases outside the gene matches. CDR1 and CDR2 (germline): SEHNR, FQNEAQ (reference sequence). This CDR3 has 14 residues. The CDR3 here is CASSTGQGNYGYTF. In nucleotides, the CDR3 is TGTGCCAGCAGCACCGGACAGGGGAACTATGGCTACACCTTC.

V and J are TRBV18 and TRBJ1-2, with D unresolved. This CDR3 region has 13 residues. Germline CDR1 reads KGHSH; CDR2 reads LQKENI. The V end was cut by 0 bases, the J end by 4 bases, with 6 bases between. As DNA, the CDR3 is TGTGCCAGCTCACCACCGAACTTCTATGGCTACACCTTC. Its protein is CASSPPNFYGYTF. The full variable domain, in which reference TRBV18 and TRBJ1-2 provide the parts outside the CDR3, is NAGVMQNPRHLVRRRGQEARLRCSPMKGHSHVYWYRQLPEEGLKFMVYLQKENIIDESGMPKERFSAEFPKEGPSILRIQQVVRGDSAAYFCASSPPNFYGYTFGSGTRLTVV.

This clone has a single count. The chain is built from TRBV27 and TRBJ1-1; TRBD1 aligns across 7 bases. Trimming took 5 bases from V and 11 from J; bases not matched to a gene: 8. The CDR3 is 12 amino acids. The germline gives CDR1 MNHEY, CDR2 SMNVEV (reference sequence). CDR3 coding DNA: TGTGCCAGCAGTCCTCGACAGGGTGGGGCTTTCTTT. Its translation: CASSPRQGGAFF.

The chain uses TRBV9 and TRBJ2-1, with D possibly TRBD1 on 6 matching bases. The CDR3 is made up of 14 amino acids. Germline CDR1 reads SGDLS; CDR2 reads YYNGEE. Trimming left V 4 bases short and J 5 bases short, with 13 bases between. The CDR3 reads CASSSQGLDNEQFF. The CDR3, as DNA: TGTGCCAGCAGCTCCCAGGGGCTCGACAATGAGCAGTTCTTC. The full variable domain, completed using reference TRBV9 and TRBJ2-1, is DSGVTQTPKHLITATGQRVTLRCSPRSGDLSVYWYQQSLDQGLQFLIQYYNGEERAKGNILERFSAQQFPDLHSELNLSSLELGDSALYFCASSSQGLDNEQFFGPGTRLTVL.

As DNA, the CDR3 is TGTGCCAGCAGCCAAGCAGGACCCTACGAGCAGTACTTC. It yields the protein CASSQAGPYEQYF. V is TRBV14 and J is TRBJ2-7; no clear D gene. Looked up from germline, CDR1 is SGHDN and CDR2 is FVKESK. V was shortened by 1 base and J by 2 bases, with 6 bases between the two germline ends. This CDR3 is built from 13 residues.

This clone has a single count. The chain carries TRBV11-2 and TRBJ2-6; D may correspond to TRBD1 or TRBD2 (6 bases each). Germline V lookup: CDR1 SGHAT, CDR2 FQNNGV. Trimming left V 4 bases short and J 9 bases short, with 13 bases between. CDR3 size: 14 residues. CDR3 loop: CASSSRRGRNVLTF. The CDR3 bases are TGTGCCAGCAGCTCCCGTCGGGGGCGCAACGTCCTGACTTTC.

Here the CDR3 DNA reads TGTGCCAGCAGTCCGGGACTAGCGGGGGGATACCAGTACTTC. Translating it yields CASSPGLAGGYQYF. The rearrangement links TRBV27 to TRBJ2-5; TRBD2 matches at 15 bases. The V segment lost 5 bases and the J segment 10 bases; nucleotides outside the gene matches: 5. This CDR3 has 14 amino acids. Germline V gives CDR1 MNHEY, CDR2 SMNVEV (reference sequence).

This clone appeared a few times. The CDR3: CASSVGTQETQYF. The CDR3 DNA reads as TGTGCCAGCAGTGTAGGCACCCAAGAGACCCAGTACTTC. The chain joins TRBV6-1 to TRBJ2-5; D gene uncertain. The germline V gene encodes CDR1 MNHNS and CDR2 SASEGT. V lost 4 bases and J 1 base, leaving 7 bases between the germline ends. The CDR3 length is 13 residues.

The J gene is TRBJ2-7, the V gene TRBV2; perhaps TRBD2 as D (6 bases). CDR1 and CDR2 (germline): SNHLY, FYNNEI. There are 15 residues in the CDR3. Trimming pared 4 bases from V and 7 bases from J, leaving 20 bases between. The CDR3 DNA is TGTGCCAGCAGTGCCTCGGCTCGGGGGACCGGGGAGCAGTACTTC. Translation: CASSASARGTGEQYF.

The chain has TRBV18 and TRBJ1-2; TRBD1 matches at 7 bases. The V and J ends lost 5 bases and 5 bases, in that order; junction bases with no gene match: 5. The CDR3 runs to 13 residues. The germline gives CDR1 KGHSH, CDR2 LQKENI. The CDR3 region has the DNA TGTGCCAGCTCAGAAGACAGGGCATATGGCTACACCTTC. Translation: CASSEDRAYGYTF. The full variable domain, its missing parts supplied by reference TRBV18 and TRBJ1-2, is NAGVMQNPRHLVRRRGQEARLRCSPMKGHSHVYWYRQLPEEGLKFMVYLQKENIIDESGMPKERFSAEFPKEGPSILRIQQVVRGDSAAYFCASSEDRAYGYTFGSGTRLTVV.

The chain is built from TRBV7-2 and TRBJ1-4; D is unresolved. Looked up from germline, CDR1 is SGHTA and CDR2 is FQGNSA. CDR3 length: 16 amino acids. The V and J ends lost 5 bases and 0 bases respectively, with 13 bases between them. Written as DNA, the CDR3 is TGTGCCAGCAGCGCGCCAGACCGGGCAACTAATGAAAAACTGTTTTTT. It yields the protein CASSAPDRATNEKLFF.

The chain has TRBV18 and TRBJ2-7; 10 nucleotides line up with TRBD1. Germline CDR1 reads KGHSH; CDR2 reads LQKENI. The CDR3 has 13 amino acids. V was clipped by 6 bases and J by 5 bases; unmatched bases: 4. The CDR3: CASSRDRGDEQYF. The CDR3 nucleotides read TGTGCCAGCTCGCGGGACAGGGGCGACGAGCAGTACTTC. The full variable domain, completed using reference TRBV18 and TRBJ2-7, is NAGVMQNPRHLVRRRGQEARLRCSPMKGHSHVYWYRQLPEEGLKFMVYLQKENIIDESGMPKERFSAEFPKEGPSILRIQQVVRGDSAAYFCASSRDRGDEQYFGPGTRLTVT.

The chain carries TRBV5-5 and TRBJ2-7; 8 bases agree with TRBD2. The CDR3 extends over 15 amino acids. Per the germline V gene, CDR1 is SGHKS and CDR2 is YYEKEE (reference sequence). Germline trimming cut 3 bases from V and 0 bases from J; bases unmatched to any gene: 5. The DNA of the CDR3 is TGTGCCAGCAGCTCCCGAGCGGGGGCCTCCTACGAGCAGTACTTC. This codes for CASSSRAGASYEQYF.

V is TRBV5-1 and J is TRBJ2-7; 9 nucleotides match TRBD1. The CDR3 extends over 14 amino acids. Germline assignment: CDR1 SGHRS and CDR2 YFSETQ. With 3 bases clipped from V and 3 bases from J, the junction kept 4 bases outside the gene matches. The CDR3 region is CASSSGQGYYEQYF. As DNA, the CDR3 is TGCGCCAGCAGCTCCGGACAGGGGTACTACGAGCAGTACTTC. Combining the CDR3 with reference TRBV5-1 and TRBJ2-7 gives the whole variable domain KAGVTQTPRYLIKTRGQQVTLSCSPISGHRSVSWYQQTPGQGLQFLFEYFSETQRNKGNFPGRFSGRQFSNSRSEMNVSTLELGDSALYLCASSSGQGYYEQYFGPGTRLTVT.

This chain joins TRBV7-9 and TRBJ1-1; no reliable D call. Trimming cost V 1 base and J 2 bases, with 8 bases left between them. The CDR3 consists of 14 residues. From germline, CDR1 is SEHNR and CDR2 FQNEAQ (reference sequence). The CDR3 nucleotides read TGTGCCAGCAGCTTAGAATGGCAAAACACTGAAGCTTTCTTT. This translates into CASSLEWQNTEAFF.

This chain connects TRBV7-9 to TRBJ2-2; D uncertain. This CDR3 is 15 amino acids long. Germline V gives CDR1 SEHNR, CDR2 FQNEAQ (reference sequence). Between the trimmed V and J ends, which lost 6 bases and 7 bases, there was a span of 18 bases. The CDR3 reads CASSQSRKRSGELFF. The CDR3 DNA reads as TGTGCCAGCAGTCAGAGCCGAAAGAGAAGCGGGGAGCTGTTTTTT.

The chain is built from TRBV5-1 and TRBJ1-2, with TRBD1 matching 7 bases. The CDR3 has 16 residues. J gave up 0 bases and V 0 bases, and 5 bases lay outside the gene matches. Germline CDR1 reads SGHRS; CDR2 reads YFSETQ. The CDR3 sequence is CASSLAGDRTNYGYTF. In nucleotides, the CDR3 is TGCGCCAGCAGCTTGGCGGGGGACAGAACTAACTATGGCTACACCTTC.

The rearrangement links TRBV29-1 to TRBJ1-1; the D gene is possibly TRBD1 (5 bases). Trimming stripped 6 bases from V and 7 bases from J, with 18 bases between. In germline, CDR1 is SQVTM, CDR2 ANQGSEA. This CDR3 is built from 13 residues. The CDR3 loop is CSVVHSGGYEAFF. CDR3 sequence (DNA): TGCAGCGTCGTTCACTCGGGGGGATATGAAGCTTTCTTT.

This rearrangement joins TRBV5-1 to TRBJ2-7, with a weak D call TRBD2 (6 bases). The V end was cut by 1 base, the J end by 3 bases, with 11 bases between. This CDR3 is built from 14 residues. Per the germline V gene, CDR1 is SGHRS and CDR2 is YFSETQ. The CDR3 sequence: CASSLTSSDYEQYF. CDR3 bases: TGCGCCAGCAGCTTGACTTCTAGCGACTACGAGCAGTACTTC.

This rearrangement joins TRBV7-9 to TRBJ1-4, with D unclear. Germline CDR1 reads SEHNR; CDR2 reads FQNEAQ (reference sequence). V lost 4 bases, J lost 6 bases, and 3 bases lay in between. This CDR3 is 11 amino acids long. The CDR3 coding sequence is TGTGCCAGCAGCTATTATGAAAAACTGTTTTTT. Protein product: CASSYYEKLFF. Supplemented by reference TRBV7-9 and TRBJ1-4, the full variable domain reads DTGVSQNPRHKITKRGQNVTFRCDPISEHNRLYWYRQTLGQGPEFLTYFQNEAQLEKSRLLSDRFSAERPKGSFSTLEIQRTEQGDSAMYLCASSYYEKLFFGSGTQLSVL.

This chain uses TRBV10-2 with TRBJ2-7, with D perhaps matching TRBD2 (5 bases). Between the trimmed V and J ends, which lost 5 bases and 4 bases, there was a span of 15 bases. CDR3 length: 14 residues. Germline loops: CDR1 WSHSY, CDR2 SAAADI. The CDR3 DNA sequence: TGCGCCAGCAGTCGGAGCGGTAATAGTTACGAGCAGTACTTC. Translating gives CASSRSGNSYEQYF.

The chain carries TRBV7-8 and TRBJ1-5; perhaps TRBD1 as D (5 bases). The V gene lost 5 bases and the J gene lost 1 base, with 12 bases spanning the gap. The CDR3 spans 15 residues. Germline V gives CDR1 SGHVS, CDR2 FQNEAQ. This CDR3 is CASSIRRESNQPQHF. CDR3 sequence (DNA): TGTGCCAGCAGCATCCGCAGGGAGAGCAATCAGCCCCAGCATTTT.

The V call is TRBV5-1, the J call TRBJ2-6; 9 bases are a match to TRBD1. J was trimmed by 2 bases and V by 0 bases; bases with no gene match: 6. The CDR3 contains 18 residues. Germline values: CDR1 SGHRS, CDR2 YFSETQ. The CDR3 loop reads CASSLADRGIAGANVLTF. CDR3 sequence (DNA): TGCGCCAGCAGCTTGGCGGACAGGGGAATAGCTGGGGCCAACGTCCTGACTTTC.

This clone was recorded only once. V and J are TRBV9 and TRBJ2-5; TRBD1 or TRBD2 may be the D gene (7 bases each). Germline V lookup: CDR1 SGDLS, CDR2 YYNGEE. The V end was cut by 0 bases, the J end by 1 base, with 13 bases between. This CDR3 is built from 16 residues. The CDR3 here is CASSVAGEGAQETQYF. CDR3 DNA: TGTGCCAGCAGCGTAGCTGGGGAGGGGGCCCAAGAGACCCAGTACTTC.

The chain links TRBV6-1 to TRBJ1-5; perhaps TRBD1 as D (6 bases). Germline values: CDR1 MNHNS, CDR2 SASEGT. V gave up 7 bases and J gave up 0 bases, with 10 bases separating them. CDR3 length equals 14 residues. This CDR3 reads CASTRGNSNQPQHF. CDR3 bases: TGTGCCAGCACCAGGGGAAATAGCAATCAGCCCCAGCATTTT.

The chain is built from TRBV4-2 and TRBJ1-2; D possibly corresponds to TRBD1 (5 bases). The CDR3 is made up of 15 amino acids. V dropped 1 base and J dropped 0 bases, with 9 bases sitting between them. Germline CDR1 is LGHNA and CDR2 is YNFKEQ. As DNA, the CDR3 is TGTGCCAGCAGCCAAGCAGGGACCACTAACTATGGCTACACCTTC. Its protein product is CASSQAGTTNYGYTF.

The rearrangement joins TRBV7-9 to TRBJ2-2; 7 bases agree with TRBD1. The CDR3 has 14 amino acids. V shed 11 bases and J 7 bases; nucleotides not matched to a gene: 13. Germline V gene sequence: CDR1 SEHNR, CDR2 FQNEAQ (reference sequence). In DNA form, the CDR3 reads TGTGCCGGTCACAGGGGTTGGGTCGTCGGGGAGCTGTTTTTT. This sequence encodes CAGHRGWVVGELFF.

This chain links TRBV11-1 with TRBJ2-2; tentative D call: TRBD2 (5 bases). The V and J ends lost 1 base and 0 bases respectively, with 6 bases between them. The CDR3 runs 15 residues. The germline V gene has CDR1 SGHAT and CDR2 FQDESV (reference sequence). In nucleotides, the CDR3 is TGTGCCAGCAGCTTAGGCGGGTCGAACACCGGGGAGCTGTTTTTT. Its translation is CASSLGGSNTGELFF.

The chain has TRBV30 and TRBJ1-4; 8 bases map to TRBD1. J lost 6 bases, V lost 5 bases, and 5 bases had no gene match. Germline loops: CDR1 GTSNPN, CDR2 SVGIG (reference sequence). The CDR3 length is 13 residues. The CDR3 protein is CAWDTGGDEKLFF. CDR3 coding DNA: TGTGCCTGGGACACAGGGGGGGATGAAAAACTGTTTTTT.